One and the same sample provided the 26 T cell receptor beta chains below, sequenced in a study of blood T cell repertoires in COVID-19. Clones were sequenced by immunoSEQ multiplex PCR, and TCRdb holds only the in-frame ones, with some missing. Seen here are around 160,000 clones, roughly 80% observed once, and the top ten hold approximately 40%. The material sequenced was peripheral blood. The receptors shown here come from a human donor in a cohort sampled during active COVID-19.

The V call is TRBV7-2, the J call TRBJ2-1; 7 bases fit TRBD1. The J segment lost 5 bases and the V segment lost 3 bases, leaving 4 bases of the junction unmatched. Germline loops: CDR1 SGHTA, CDR2 FQGNSA. The CDR3 length is 14 residues. The CDR3 protein is CASSLGQPDNEQFF. DNA of the CDR3: TGTGCCAGCAGCTTGGGACAGCCCGACAATGAGCAGTTCTTC.

In its sample, this clone was seen a few times. The J gene is TRBJ2-7, the V gene TRBV15, with 8 bases matching TRBD1. Germline V gene sequence: CDR1 LNHNV, CDR2 YYDKDF (reference sequence). V lost 0 bases and J lost 4; bases outside the gene matches: 11. The CDR3 is 17 residues long. CDR3 residues: CATSRDHPGTGNYEQYF. The CDR3 nucleotides read TGTGCCACCAGCAGAGATCACCCCGGGACAGGAAATTACGAGCAGTACTTC.

The chain couples TRBV7-6 to TRBJ2-3, with 8 bases identical to TRBD2. The CDR3 loop spans 16 amino acids. Per germline, CDR1 SGHVS and CDR2 FNYEAQ. J lost 1 base, V lost 5 bases, and 8 bases had no gene match. The CDR3 loop is CASSRREGGGTDTQYF. CDR3 bases: TGTGCCAGCAGCCGACGGGAGGGGGGGGGCACAGATACGCAGTATTTT.

This chain joins TRBV7-2 and TRBJ1-2; 7 bases map to TRBD1. V lost 5 bases and J lost 2; bases outside the gene matches: 11. CDR3 length: 16 amino acids. The germline CDR1 and CDR2 sequences are SGHTA and FQGNSA. The CDR3 spells CASSLTGTALNYGYTF. CDR3 nucleotides: TGTGCCAGCAGCCTTACCGGGACAGCTCTAAACTATGGCTACACCTTC. The whole variable domain, filled in from reference TRBV7-2 and TRBJ1-2, reads GAGVSQSPSNKVTEKGKDVELRCDPISGHTALYWYRQSLGQGLEFLIYFQGNSAPDKSGLPSDRFSAERTGGSVSTLTIQRTQQEDSAVYLCASSLTGTALNYGYTFGSGTRLTVV.

The chain links TRBV5-5 to TRBJ2-1, with D uncertain. CDR3 length equals 16 residues. V lost 4 bases, J lost 1 base, and 15 bases lay in between. Germline V CDR1 and CDR2: SGHKS, YYEKEE (reference sequence). CDR3 sequence reads: CASSPTAGGSYNEQFF. CDR3 coding DNA: TGTGCCAGCAGCCCAACGGCCGGCGGTTCCTACAATGAGCAGTTCTTC.

J is TRBJ1-1 and V is TRBV12-3 or TRBV12-4, with TRBD1 as a possible D gene (5 bases). The germline V and J ends were trimmed by 4 bases and 1 base, with 7 bases remaining between them. The CDR3 consists of 13 residues. CDR3 amino acids: CASSSDTNTEAFF. Here the CDR3 DNA reads TGTGCCAGCAGTTCGGACACGAACACTGAAGCTTTCTTT.

The genes are TRBV2 and TRBJ2-7; 10 positions agree with TRBD2. The CDR3 extends over 14 amino acids. The germline V gene encodes CDR1 SNHLY and CDR2 FYNNEI. V was pared by 5 bases and J by 5 bases, with 6 bases of the junction left unmatched. The CDR3 loop is CASSPAGGLHEQYF. In DNA form, the CDR3 reads TGTGCCAGCAGTCCAGCGGGGGGGCTCCACGAGCAGTACTTC.

The chain employs TRBV29-1 and TRBJ2-5; 9 bases line up with TRBD2. Germline values: CDR1 SQVTM, CDR2 ANQGSEA. The trim removed 5 bases at V and 5 bases at J, leaving 6 bases unmatched. CDR3 length: 13 amino acids. The CDR3 bases are TGCAGCGTTCGGCGGGGGGGCCGGGAGACCCAGTACTTC. Protein: CSVRRGGRETQYF.

The rearrangement joins TRBV3-1 (or the pseudogene TRBV3-2) to TRBJ2-5; TRBD1 aligns across 8 bases. The CDR3 contains 17 residues. Germline-derived CDR1 and CDR2 are LGHDT and YNNKEL (reference sequence). The V and J ends lost 2 bases and 1 base, in that order; junction bases with no gene match: 9. DNA of the CDR3: TGTGCCAGCAGCCAACGAAACAGGGGGATCTTCCAAGAGACCCAGTACTTC. It translates to CASSQRNRGIFQETQYF.

V usage is TRBV28 and J usage is TRBJ2-5; D remains unclear. This CDR3 has 15 residues. V was clipped by 3 bases and J by 2 bases, with 13 bases between them. CDR1 is MDHEN and CDR2 is SYDVKM in the germline V gene. DNA for the CDR3: TGTGCCAGCAGTTTGGGTGGGCGCCAGCAAGAGACCCAGTACTTC. This translates into CASSLGGRQQETQYF.

This sequence joins TRBV6-5 and TRBJ1-2, with TRBD1 matching 8 bases. Germline loops: CDR1 MNHEY, CDR2 SVGAGI. V shed 8 bases and J 3 bases; nucleotides not matched to a gene: 2. The CDR3 is 12 amino acids. This chain's CDR3 is CASGTGYYGYTF. In DNA form, the CDR3 reads TGTGCCAGCGGGACAGGCTACTATGGCTACACCTTC.

The V call is TRBV19, the J call TRBJ1-1; 10 bases agree with TRBD1. This CDR3 has 16 amino acids. In germline, CDR1 is LNHDA, CDR2 SQIVND (reference sequence). The V segment lost 5 bases and the J segment 8 bases; nucleotides outside the gene matches: 14. CDR3: CASSFLPGQGMKEAFF. Here the CDR3 DNA reads TGTGCCAGTAGTTTCTTACCGGGACAGGGGATGAAAGAAGCTTTCTTT.

This sequence joins TRBV11-3 and TRBJ1-4, with D unresolved. Germline lookup yields CDR1 SGHNT and CDR2 YENEEA. The CDR3 loop spans 15 amino acids. Trimming cost V 5 bases and J 8 bases, with 18 bases left between them. DNA for the CDR3: TGTGCCAGCAGCCCAGGACTCACCCGAGGGGAAAAACTGTTTTTT. It encodes CASSPGLTRGEKLFF.

This chain connects TRBV29-1 to TRBJ2-5, with 9 bases matching TRBD1. CDR3 size: 13 residues. The germline V gene encodes CDR1 SQVTM and CDR2 ANQGSEA. Germline trimming cut 6 bases from V and 5 bases from J; bases unmatched to any gene: 7. Here the CDR3 DNA reads TGCAGCGTACAGGGGGCGCGTAGGGAGACCCAGTACTTC. Encoded protein: CSVQGARRETQYF.

The table lists this clone with a few counts. The chain joins TRBV11-3 to TRBJ2-7; 7 positions agree with TRBD1. The germline V gene has CDR1 SGHNT and CDR2 YENEEA. This CDR3 region has 15 residues. The V and J ends lost 5 bases and 2 bases, in that order; junction bases with no gene match: 9. The CDR3 nucleotides read TGTGCCAGCAGCGGTCGACAGGGATCAACCTACGAGCAGTACTTC. Residues: CASSGRQGSTYEQYF. Full variable domain (remainder filled in from reference TRBV11-3 and TRBJ2-7): EAGVVQSPRYKIIEKKQPVAFWCNPISGHNTLYWYLQNLGQGPELLIRYENEEAVDDSQLPKDRFSAERLKGVDSTLKIQPAELGDSAVYLCASSGRQGSTYEQYFGPGTRLTVT.

V and J are TRBV4-1 and TRBJ2-5; weak D call: TRBD1 (7 bases). The V end lost 1 base, the J end lost 4 bases, and 13 bases lay between the germline ends. The CDR3 runs to 15 residues. Germline CDR1 is MGHRA and CDR2 is YSYEKL. CDR3 protein: CASSQATGEAETQYF. CDR3 bases: TGCGCCAGCAGCCAAGCCACAGGGGAGGCAGAGACCCAGTACTTC.

V usage is TRBV7-9 and J usage is TRBJ2-3; 7 bases align to TRBD1. V lost 1 base and J lost 4; bases outside the gene matches: 5. The CDR3 contains 15 residues. Germline lookup yields CDR1 SEHNR and CDR2 FQNEAQ (reference sequence). CDR3 coding DNA: TGTGCCAGCAGCTTAGAGGGGGCGGGCGCAGATACGCAGTATTTT. Amino acid sequence: CASSLEGAGADTQYF.

The V gene is TRBV7-8, the J gene TRBJ1-5; the D is unclear. The CDR3 runs to 16 residues. Trimming left V 5 bases short and J 0 bases short, with 14 bases between. Germline CDR1 reads SGHVS; CDR2 reads FQNEAQ. The CDR3 protein is CASSPGGGYSNQPQHF. In nucleotides, the CDR3 is TGTGCCAGCAGCCCGGGAGGAGGGTATAGCAATCAGCCCCAGCATTTT.

This rearrangement joins TRBV5-1 to TRBJ1-2; D is unresolved. This CDR3 contains 14 residues. Germline V gene lookup returns CDR1 SGHRS and CDR2 YFSETQ. V was shortened by 5 bases and J by 6 bases, with 17 bases between the two germline ends. CDR3 in amino acids: CASRREQTPDGYTF. DNA for the CDR3: TGCGCCAGCAGAAGGGAGCAGACTCCAGATGGCTACACCTTC.

This clone was observed many times. The chain joins TRBV7-9 to TRBJ1-5; weak D call: TRBD1 (5 bases). Looked up from germline, CDR1 is SEHNR and CDR2 is FQNEAQ (reference sequence). Trimming stripped 5 bases from V and 0 bases from J, with 17 bases between. This CDR3 comprises 17 residues. CDR3 residues: CASSKGSAGYSNQPQHF. The CDR3 coding sequence is TGTGCCAGCAGCAAGGGCTCCGCAGGGTATAGCAATCAGCCCCAGCATTTT. Looking up the rest from reference TRBV7-9 and TRBJ1-5 gives the full variable domain: DTGVSQNPRHKITKRGQNVTFRCDPISEHNRLYWYRQTLGQGPEFLTYFQNEAQLEKSRLLSDRFSAERPKGSFSTLEIQRTEQGDSAMYLCASSKGSAGYSNQPQHFGDGTRLSIL.

This chain links TRBV2 with TRBJ2-2; D gene uncertain. Germline CDR1 reads SNHLY; CDR2 reads FYNNEI. The V and J ends lost 5 bases and 6 bases respectively, with 10 bases between them. This CDR3 has 13 amino acids. The CDR3 region has the DNA TGTGCCAGCAGTCCCCGTGGCCCCGGGGAGCTGTTTTTT. Translation: CASSPRGPGELFF. Filled out from reference TRBV2 and TRBJ2-2, the complete variable domain reads EPEVTQTPSHQVTQMGQEVILRCVPISNHLYFYWYRQILGQKVEFLVSFYNNEISEKSEIFDDQFSVERPDGSNFTLKIRSTKLEDSAMYFCASSPRGPGELFFGEGSRLTVL.

J is TRBJ2-1 and V is TRBV11-2; no definite D call. V was cut by 1 base and J by 9 bases, with 13 bases left in between. CDR1 is SGHAT, CDR2 FQNNGV, per germline. The CDR3 is 14 residues long. CDR3 nucleotides: TGTGCCAGCAGCTTAGCTGGCGGTTGGCGTGAGCAGTTCTTC. Encoded protein: CASSLAGGWREQFF.

This chain links TRBV19 with TRBJ2-7; 7 nucleotides line up with TRBD1. This CDR3 spans 17 amino acids. Germline CDR1 and CDR2: LNHDA and SQIVND (reference sequence). J gave up 0 bases and V 4 bases, and 12 bases lay outside the gene matches. As DNA, the CDR3 is TGTGCCAGTAGTACCCCCCCGGGACAGAGAGCCTCCTACGAGCAGTACTTC. Protein sequence: CASSTPPGQRASYEQYF.

The chain is built from TRBV28 and TRBJ2-7, with D possibly TRBD1 on 6 matching bases. CDR3 length equals 14 residues. V dropped 1 base and J dropped 4 bases, with 11 bases sitting between them. Per germline, CDR1 MDHEN and CDR2 SYDVKM. The CDR3 loop is CASSLSGAVYEQYF. The CDR3 coding sequence is TGTGCCAGCAGTTTATCAGGGGCCGTTTACGAGCAGTACTTC.

The count of this clone is one. The V and J genes are TRBV19 and TRBJ2-1, with D perhaps matching TRBD2 (7 bases). Germline V gives CDR1 LNHDA, CDR2 SQIVND (reference sequence). The ends were cut back, 0 bases at V and 0 bases at J, with 12 bases in the middle. CDR3 length: 17 amino acids. The chain's CDR3 is CASSIDGGGISYNEQFF. CDR3 sequence (DNA): TGTGCCAGTAGTATAGATGGGGGGGGCATCTCCTACAATGAGCAGTTCTTC.

The genes are TRBV27 and TRBJ2-3, with 11 bases fitting TRBD2. V lost 1 base, J lost 2 bases, and 2 bases stayed unmatched. This CDR3 spans 16 amino acids. Germline V gene lookup returns CDR1 MNHEY and CDR2 SMNVEV (reference sequence). The CDR3 reads CASSLLAGGLTDTQYF. CDR3 DNA: TGTGCCAGCAGTTTATTAGCGGGGGGGCTCACAGATACGCAGTATTTT.